This is a list of T cell receptor beta chains from one sample in a study of blood T cells in healthy people across ages. TCRdb reprocessed the 5' RACE reads via MiXCR and lists one record per CDR3 protein. Altogether some 1.6 million distinct CDR3 sequences are present, roughly a third being singletons, with the ten largest covering approximately 10%. Sequencing used blood. These receptors originate from a woman younger than 45 in good health. Each CDR3 is given with its conserved first and last residue. A D gene is named only where the DNA matches it firmly. Size is omitted from some rows. Given values are once, few, many or a class for expanded clones.

TRBV2	TRBJ2-3	-	few	TGTGCCAGCAGTGAAGGACACTACACAGATACGCAGTATTTT	CASSEGHYTDTQYF
TRBV6-7	TRBJ2-7	-	few	TGTGCCAGCAGACCTCCGGCGGGGGATTCAGGGGGCTACGAGCAGTACTTC	CASRPPAGDSGGYEQYF
TRBV12-3/TRBV12-4	TRBJ2-7	-	few	TGTGCCAGCAGTTCCCTACGGGCGAGAGGTTTGTCCTACGAGCAGTACTTC	CASSSLRARGLSYEQYF
TRBV5-1	TRBJ2-7	TRBD2	-	TGCGCCAGCAGCTTGGCCGGGGGTAGCGGGAACCAGTACGAGCAGTACTTC	CASSLAGGSGNQYEQYF
TRBV3-1	TRBJ1-1	-	-	TGTGCCAGCAGCCCCCCTAGGGGATCGACTGAAGCTTTCTTT	CASSPPRGSTEAFF
TRBV7-2	TRBJ2-7	TRBD1	few	TGTGCCAGCCAGAGACAGGGACACTCCTACGAGCAGTACTTC	CASQRQGHSYEQYF
TRBV2	TRBJ2-1	TRBD2	-	TGTGCCAGCAGCCGAGTCGGGGGGGTAATGATTGATGAGCAGTTCTTC	CASSRVGGVMIDEQFF
TRBV10-3	TRBJ1-2	-	many	TGTGCCACCGCCGGGAGTACAGGTCCTCTAACTTATGGCTACACCTTC	CATAGSTGPLTYGYTF
TRBV5-5	TRBJ2-7	-	few	TGTGCCAGCAGCCGGGCCGGACGGGGTAACGAGCAGTACTTC	CASSRAGRGNEQYF
TRBV5-1	TRBJ2-5	-	-	TGCGCCAGCAGCATAGGACAGTACCAAGAGACCCAGTACTTC	CASSIGQYQETQYF
TRBV15	TRBJ2-1	TRBD2	few	TGTGCCGCCAAGGCGGAAAGCGGGAGGGAAACCTACAATGAGCAGTTCTTC	CAAKAESGRETYNEQFF
TRBV28	TRBJ2-2	TRBD2	-	TGTGCCAGCAGTCACCCACCGGGTGCGGGAGGGACCGGGGAGCTGTTTTTT	CASSHPPGAGGTGELFF
TRBV20-1	TRBJ2-5	TRBD2	-	TGCAGTGCTCTGCTAGCGGGGGGGCCCAAGACCCAGTACTTC	CSALLAGGPKTQYF
TRBV9	TRBJ2-5	TRBD2	-	TGTGCCAGCAGCCCCCGAGCGGTGCGGGAGGGCGCATACGAGCGGTACTTC	CASSPRAVREGAYERYF
TRBV20-1	TRBJ2-7	-	many	TGCAGTGCTAGAGAGGCGGGGCGACATACCTACGAGCAGTACTTC	CSAREAGRHTYEQYF
TRBV7-2	TRBJ2-1	TRBD2	many	TGTGCCAGCAGCCTACTCTCTCCAGCGGGAGATGAGCAGTTCTTC	CASSLLSPAGDEQFF
TRBV10-3	TRBJ1-5	-	few	TGTGCCATCAGTGGCCAACCGGGCAATCAGCCCCAGCATTTT	CAISGQPGNQPQHF
TRBV27	TRBJ1-1	-	-	TGTGCCAGCAGTTTACAGGAACTAATGGGCACTGAAGCTTTCTTT	CASSLQELMGTEAFF
TRBV28	TRBJ2-7	TRBD2	-	TGTGCCAGCAGTTTTGCAGCGGGGGGCTACGAGCAGTACTTC	CASSFAAGGYEQYF
TRBV10-3	TRBJ2-2	TRBD1	-	TGTGCCATCAGCGACAGGGCGGCCGGGGAGCTGTTTTTT	CAISDRAAGELFF
TRBV7-3	TRBJ2-3	TRBD2	many	TGTGCCAGCAGCTTAACGCCCGGGACTAGCGGCACAGATACGCAGTATTTT	CASSLTPGTSGTDTQYF
TRBV4-1	TRBJ2-1	-	-	TGCGCCAGCAGCCATAGCGGACTCTACAATGAGCAGTTCTTC	CASSHSGLYNEQFF
TRBV10-2	TRBJ1-6	-	few	TGCACCAGCAGTGAACCGGCGGGAGATTCACCCCTCCACTTT	CTSSEPAGDSPLHF
TRBV21-1	TRBJ2-1	-	-	TGTGCCAGCAGCAAAGGAACGACTAGCGGGAGATACAATGAGCAGTTCTTC	CASSKGTTSGRYNEQFF
TRBV20-1	TRBJ2-5	-	-	TGCAGTGCTAGAGATGGTACAGGTGGGGAAGAGACCCAGTACTTC	CSARDGTGGEETQYF
TRBV12-3/TRBV12-4	TRBJ2-7	TRBD1	many	TGTGCCAGCAGTCCAAATCCGGGACAGGGTGGGTCCTACGAGCAGTACTTC	CASSPNPGQGGSYEQYF
TRBV12-3/TRBV12-4	TRBJ1-1	-	few	TGTGCCAGCAGACGACAGAACACTGAAGCTTTCTTT	CASRRQNTEAFF
TRBV4-2	TRBJ2-3	TRBD1	many	TGTGCCAGCAGCCAGAGCCAGACAGGGGGCACAGATACGCAGTATTTT	CASSQSQTGGTDTQYF
TRBV9	TRBJ1-3	-	-	TGTGCCAGCAGCGTTTTCGGGACCCCGAGCTCTGGAAACACCATATATTTT	CASSVFGTPSSGNTIYF
TRBV9	TRBJ2-7	TRBD1	-	TGTGCCAGCAGCGCCGCCGGGACAGGGGGCTACGAGCAGTACTTC	CASSAAGTGGYEQYF
TRBV4-1	TRBJ1-5	-	few	TGCGCCAGCAGCCAAGAGTTCTCCCTTAGCAATCAGCCCCAGCATTTT	CASSQEFSLSNQPQHF
TRBV2	TRBJ1-2	-	-	TGTGCCTCTCCGAGGGGAGGGGGTGGCTACACCTTC	CASPRGGGGYTF
TRBV24-1	TRBJ2-2	TRBD1	few	TGTGCCACCAGGGGGACAGGGCTTGACACCGGGGAGCTGTTTTTT	CATRGTGLDTGELFF
TRBV5-1	TRBJ1-1	-	-	TGCGCCAGCAGTAGTGACAGTGAAGCTTTCTTT	CASSSDSEAFF
TRBV5-1	TRBJ2-1	TRBD2	-	TGCGCCAACAGCTCTTTAGCGGGGGGGCCTAATGAGCAGTTCTTC	CANSSLAGGPNEQFF
TRBV20-1	TRBJ2-7	-	few	TGCAGTGCTAGCGGGGGAGATTTCTACGAGCAGTACTTC	CSASGGDFYEQYF
TRBV27	TRBJ2-3	TRBD2	-	TGTGCCAGCAGTTTATGGCCTAGCGGAACAGATACGCAGTATTTT	CASSLWPSGTDTQYF
TRBV7-8	TRBJ2-3	TRBD2	-	TGTGCCAGCAGCTTAGAAACTAGCGGGAGTTTCGCAGATACGCAGTATTTT	CASSLETSGSFADTQYF